A single sample is the source of the 2 T cell receptor beta chains below, sequenced in a study of tumor-infiltrating lymphocytes in primary liver carcinoma. RNA isolated from unsorted whole blood supplied the blood RNA, with germline DNA also extracted. A constant-region primer served to make TCR beta cDNA from approximately 490 ng total RNA. TCR beta libraries came from three nested multiplex PCR rounds using slightly modified ARM-PCR. TRBV1-TRBV30 forward primers paired with a C-beta reverse primer drove the first two PCR rounds, roughly 10 cycles each. TCRdb re-called the multiplex PCR reads through MiXCR, storing one row per CDR3 protein. The sample includes about 330,000 distinct CDR3 sequences, about 65% of them seen just once. The material sequenced was peripheral blood. These TCRs come from a man aged 35 to 55 with primary liver carcinoma and hepatitis B virus infection.

A remark on this clonotype: With a much larger clone just one base away, this may be a read error. V usage is TRBV12-3 or TRBV12-4 and J usage is TRBJ2-1; 12 positions match TRBD2. Germline trimming cut 8 bases from V and 4 bases from J; bases unmatched to any gene: 6. The length of the CDR3 is 15 residues. The CDR3 DNA follows: TGTGCCAGCTGTCTAGCGGGAGGGGTTTACAATGAGCAGTTCTTC. This codes for CASCLAGGVYNEQFF.

With regard to this clonotype: The junction departs from the called germline gene at one end, perhaps through a read error. This chain's CDR3 is CACSLDGGNPDTQYF. CDR3 coding DNA: TGCGCCTGCAGCTTGGATGGGGGAAACCCAGATACGCAGTATTTT. The rearrangement links TRBV5-1 to TRBJ2-3; D is possibly TRBD1 or TRBD2 (5 bases each). The CDR3 covers 15 residues. Germline V gene lookup returns CDR1 SGHRS and CDR2 YFSETQ.